A selection of T cell receptor beta chains follows, all from one sample in a study of T cells after yellow fever vaccination. TCRdb reprocessed the 5' RACE reads with MiXCR, giving one entry per CDR3 protein. Counted here are approximately 330,000 distinct CDR3 sequences, about 4% occurring once; the ten biggest clones make up approximately 23%. The sample consisted of PBMCs, taken 5 days after the yellow fever booster vaccination. These TCRs come from a man aged 18 to 30 who received the YFV17D yellow fever vaccine. Both conserved end residues are part of each CDR3. Fields, in order: V gene, D gene, clone size, J gene, CDR3 protein, CDR3 DNA. D genes are given only for firm matches. Some rows mark clone size as missing; the rest say once, few, many or name a class of expanded clone.

v_gene: TRBV18; d_gene: TRBD1; abundance: -; j_gene: TRBJ2-7; CDR3aa: CASSPRSGGLEQYF; CDR3nt: TGTGCCAGCTCACCCCGGTCAGGGGGCCTCGAGCAGTACTTC
v_gene: TRBV6-5; d_gene: -; abundance: -; j_gene: TRBJ1-3; CDR3aa: CASSPSGSGNTIYF; CDR3nt: TGTGCCAGCAGTCCCAGCGGGTCTGGAAACACCATATATTTT
v_gene: TRBV3-1; d_gene: -; abundance: -; j_gene: TRBJ2-1; CDR3aa: CASSQENRVEGNEQFF; CDR3nt: TGTGCCAGCAGCCAAGAGAACAGGGTTGAGGGAAATGAGCAGTTCTTC
v_gene: TRBV6-5; d_gene: -; abundance: many; j_gene: TRBJ1-1; CDR3aa: CASSYSGGFGTEAFF; CDR3nt: TGTGCCAGCAGTTACTCCGGGGGATTCGGCACTGAAGCTTTCTTT
v_gene: TRBV6-1; d_gene: -; abundance: many; j_gene: TRBJ1-5; CDR3aa: CASRGAEDTDQPQHF; CDR3nt: TGTGCCAGCAGAGGAGCGGAGGACACCGATCAGCCCCAGCATTTT
v_gene: TRBV9; d_gene: -; abundance: few; j_gene: TRBJ1-3; CDR3aa: CASSVGGITGNTIYF; CDR3nt: TGTGCCAGCAGCGTAGGGGGCATTACTGGAAACACCATATATTTT
v_gene: TRBV10-2; d_gene: -; abundance: -; j_gene: TRBJ1-1; CDR3aa: CASREPENTEAFF; CDR3nt: TGCGCCAGCAGAGAGCCAGAGAACACTGAAGCTTTCTTT
v_gene: TRBV7-9; d_gene: TRBD2; abundance: few; j_gene: TRBJ2-1; CDR3aa: CASSSLSGGAFNEQFF; CDR3nt: TGTGCCAGCAGCTCCCTCAGCGGGGGGGCCTTCAATGAGCAGTTCTTC
v_gene: TRBV7-9; d_gene: -; abundance: few; j_gene: TRBJ2-1; CDR3aa: CASSFQGPTYNEQFF; CDR3nt: TGTGCCAGCAGCTTTCAGGGGCCGACCTACAATGAGCAGTTCTTC
v_gene: TRBV4-2; d_gene: -; abundance: -; j_gene: TRBJ2-5; CDR3aa: CASSQDGLPKTQYF; CDR3nt: TGTGCCAGCAGCCAAGACGGTCTACCTAAGACCCAGTACTTC
v_gene: TRBV6-5; d_gene: -; abundance: many; j_gene: TRBJ1-5; CDR3aa: CASSYSTTQPQHF; CDR3nt: TGTGCCAGCAGTTACTCGACTACGCAGCCCCAGCATTTT
v_gene: TRBV29-1; d_gene: -; abundance: few; j_gene: TRBJ1-1; CDR3aa: CSGSDPGVPEAFF; CDR3nt: TGCAGCGGATCAGACCCGGGGGTTCCTGAAGCTTTCTTT
v_gene: TRBV12-3/TRBV12-4; d_gene: TRBD1; abundance: few; j_gene: TRBJ1-4; CDR3aa: CASRGQGEKLFF; CDR3nt: TGTGCCAGCAGAGGACAGGGTGAAAAACTGTTTTTT
v_gene: TRBV6-2/TRBV6-3; d_gene: -; abundance: -; j_gene: TRBJ2-2; CDR3aa: CASSPARGRTGELFF; CDR3nt: TGTGCCAGCAGTCCCGCCCGGGGCCGCACCGGGGAGCTGTTTTTT
v_gene: TRBV5-1; d_gene: -; abundance: -; j_gene: TRBJ1-1; CDR3aa: CASQKTDANTEAFF; CDR3nt: TGCGCCTCTCAAAAGACGGATGCAAACACTGAAGCTTTCTTT
v_gene: TRBV5-6; d_gene: -; abundance: few; j_gene: TRBJ1-5; CDR3aa: CASSLGGRGYQPQHF; CDR3nt: TGTGCCAGCAGCTTGGGGGGGAGGGGGTATCAGCCCCAGCATTTT